This T cell receptor (beta chain) was captured in a study of OX40 agonist ivuxolimab in advanced cancers. Study summary: The study treated patients with ivuxolimab, an agonistic anti-OX40 (CD134) antibody. General study points: Doses of 0.1 to 3.0 mg/kg were accompanied by clonal expansion of CD4+ and CD8+ blood T cells by week 6. Compared with others, partial responders at 0.1-3.0 mg/kg displayed clonal expansion among the lowest.

Of note for this clone: Its antigen remains unidentified.

The assay was immunoSEQ multiplex PCR, and TCRdb's table has in-frame clones only and misses some. Among 72,000 or so clones listed, around 88% were seen once. V lost 2 bases and J lost 2, with 16 bases in between. The CDR3 totals 17 residues. Germline loops: CDR1 MNHNS, CDR2 SASEGT. This TCR derives from an adult with an advanced solid tumor such as melanoma, head and neck, liver or kidney cancer. This chain links TRBV6-1 with TRBJ1-5; D unresolved. This specimen consisted of CD4+ or CD8+ T cells sorted from blood, obtained in a trial of the OX40 agonist ivuxolimab. CDR3 residues: CASSELRLDRGNQPQHF. CDR3 bases: TGTGCCAGCAGTGAATTGCGTTTGGATCGGGGCAATCAGCCCCAGCATTTT.